This is a list of T cell receptor beta chains from one sample in a study of cytomegalovirus exposure and HLA in healthy donors. Profiled with immunoSEQ multiplex PCR; TCRdb holds only in-frame clones, not every one. The sample contains about 82,000 clones, approximately 80% of which appear only once. Sequencing used PBMCs. Receptors originate from a man between 50 and 59 years old in good health and CMV-seronegative. Each CDR3 is given with its conserved first and last residue. A D gene is named only where the DNA matches it firmly. Expanded clones are given a class, and other clones once, few, many or no size at all.

d_call	clone_size	v_call	j_call	cdr3_aa	cdr3_nt
TRBD2	few	TRBV11-3	TRBJ2-7	CASALERTGGTYEQYF	TGTGCCAGCGCCCTGGAGAGAACGGGGGGAACCTACGAGCAGTACTTC
.	.	TRBV7-8	TRBJ1-3	CASSFDRSSGNTIYF	TGTGCCAGCAGCTTTGACAGGAGCTCTGGAAACACCATATATTTT
.	.	TRBV5-5	TRBJ1-1	CASSYSSSLAFF	TGTGCCAGCAGTTACAGTTCATCTCTAGCTTTCTTT
TRBD2	.	TRBV11-3	TRBJ2-3	CASSFRGGASTQYF	TGTGCCAGCAGCTTTCGGGGGGGGGCCAGTACGCAGTATTTT
.	.	TRBV7-2	TRBJ2-1	CASSSPGRTAHEQFF	TGTGCCAGCAGCTCACCAGGAAGGACAGCCCATGAGCAGTTCTTC
TRBD2	few	TRBV18	TRBJ2-1	CASSPGVAGATYNEQFF	TGTGCCAGCTCACCAGGGGTAGCGGGGGCGACCTACAATGAGCAGTTCTTC
.	few	TRBV28	TRBJ1-6	CASSTEGIGNSPLHF	TGTGCCAGCAGTACGGAGGGCATAGGTAATTCACCCCTCCACTTT
TRBD1	.	TRBV5-5	TRBJ2-2	CASSLQQGARNTGELFF	TGTGCCAGCAGCTTGCAACAGGGGGCGCGGAACACCGGGGAGCTGTTTTTT
.	.	TRBV4-3	TRBJ2-3	CASSQYDSATQYF	TGCGCCAGCAGCCAATATGACAGCGCTACGCAGTATTTT
.	.	TRBV9	TRBJ1-2	CASSVGPGDYGYTF	TGTGCCAGCAGCGTAGGCCCAGGGGACTATGGCTACACCTTC
.	.	TRBV6-1	TRBJ1-5	CASSERRQPNQPQHF	TGTGCCAGCAGTGAACGGCGGCAGCCTAATCAGCCCCAGCATTTT
TRBD1	.	TRBV15	TRBJ2-7	CATRPPGQTYEQYF	TGTGCCACCAGACCTCCGGGACAGACCTACGAGCAGTACTTC
.	.	TRBV10-3	TRBJ2-3	CAIGRLETTQYF	TGTGCCATCGGTAGACTAGAGACTACGCAGTATTTT
TRBD1	.	TRBV28	TRBJ2-5	CASSSLGQGGETQYF	TGTGCCAGCAGTTCCCTCGGACAGGGGGGAGAGACCCAGTACTTC
.	.	TRBV28	TRBJ1-2	CASALSGAYGYTF	TGTGCCAGCGCACTGTCTGGGGCCTATGGCTACACCTTC
TRBD1	.	TRBV9	TRBJ1-1	CASSPEGGAGTEAFF	TGTGCCAGCAGCCCGGAAGGGGGCGCGGGCACTGAAGCTTTCTTT
.	.	TRBV5-1	TRBJ2-7	CASSSSVSSYEQYF	TGCGCCAGCAGCTCTAGCGTCAGCTCCTACGAGCAGTACTTC
TRBD1	.	TRBV11-3	TRBJ1-2	CASSLGTGYNGYTF	TGTGCCAGCAGCTTAGGGACAGGGTATAATGGCTACACCTTC
TRBD1	.	TRBV12-5	TRBJ1-1	CASGVTGGNRNTEAFF	TGTGCTAGTGGTGTTACAGGGGGCAACCGGAACACTGAAGCTTTCTTT
.	.	TRBV18	TRBJ2-7	CASSPLERPRVEQYF	TGTGCCAGCTCACCATTAGAAAGGCCTCGGGTCGAGCAGTACTTC
TRBD1	once	TRBV30	TRBJ1-5	CAWADRGNQPQHF	TGTGCCTGGGCAGACAGGGGCAATCAGCCCCAGCATTTT
TRBD1	.	TRBV7-8	TRBJ1-1	CASSLTGQGALNTEAFF	TGTGCCAGCAGCCTCACGGGACAGGGGGCGTTGAACACTGAAGCTTTCTTT
.	.	TRBV2	TRBJ1-1	CASAQGWNTEAFF	TGTGCCAGCGCACAGGGTTGGAACACTGAAGCTTTCTTT
.	.	TRBV4-1	TRBJ1-6	CASSQRTAVNSPLHF	TGCGCCAGCAGCCAGAGGACAGCGGTTAATTCACCCCTCCACTTT
.	.	TRBV7-9	TRBJ2-5	CASSLVGRQETQYF	TGTGCCAGCAGCTTAGTTGGGAGACAAGAGACCCAGTACTTC
.	.	TRBV21-1	TRBJ2-5	CASSKRSLEGRETQYF	TGTGCCAGCAGCAAACGGTCACTAGAAGGCCGAGAGACCCAGTACTTC
.	.	TRBV28	TRBJ2-1	CASIPLGTATYNEQFF	TGTGCCAGCATACCCTTGGGGACTGCTACTTACAATGAGCAGTTCTTC
.	.	TRBV21-1	TRBJ1-5	CASSKDCRANSGNQPQHF	TGTGCCAGCAGCAAGGATTGCAGGGCGAATAGTGGCAATCAGCCCCAGCATTTT